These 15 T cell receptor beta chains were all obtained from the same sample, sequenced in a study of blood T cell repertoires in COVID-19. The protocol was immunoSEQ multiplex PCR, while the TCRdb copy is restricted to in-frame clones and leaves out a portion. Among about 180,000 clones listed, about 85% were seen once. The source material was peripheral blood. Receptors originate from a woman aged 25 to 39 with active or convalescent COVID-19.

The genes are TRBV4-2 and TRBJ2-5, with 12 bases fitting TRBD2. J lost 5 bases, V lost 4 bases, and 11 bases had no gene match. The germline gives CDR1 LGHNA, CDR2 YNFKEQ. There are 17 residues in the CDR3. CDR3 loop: CASSRLAGAGDAETQYF. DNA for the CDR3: TGTGCCAGCAGCCGACTAGCGGGGGCCGGAGACGCGGAGACCCAGTACTTC.

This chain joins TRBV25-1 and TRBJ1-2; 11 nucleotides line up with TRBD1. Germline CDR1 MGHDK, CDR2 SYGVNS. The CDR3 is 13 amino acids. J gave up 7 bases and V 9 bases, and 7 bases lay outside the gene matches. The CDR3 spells CASWPGQGGGYTF. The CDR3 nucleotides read TGTGCCAGTTGGCCGGGACAGGGGGGTGGCTACACCTTC.

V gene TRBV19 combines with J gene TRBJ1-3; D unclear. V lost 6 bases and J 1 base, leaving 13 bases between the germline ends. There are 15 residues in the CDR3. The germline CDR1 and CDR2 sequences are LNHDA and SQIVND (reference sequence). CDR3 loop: CASSLGGRSGNTIYF. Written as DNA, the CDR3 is TGTGCCAGTAGCCTTGGAGGGCGATCTGGAAACACCATATATTTT.

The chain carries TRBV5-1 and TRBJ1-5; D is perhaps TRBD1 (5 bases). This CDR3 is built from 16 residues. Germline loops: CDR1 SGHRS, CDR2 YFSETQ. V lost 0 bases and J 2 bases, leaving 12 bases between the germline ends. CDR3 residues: CASSLEGRGGNQPQHF. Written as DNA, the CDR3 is TGCGCCAGCAGCTTGGAGGGGCGGGGTGGCAATCAGCCCCAGCATTTT.

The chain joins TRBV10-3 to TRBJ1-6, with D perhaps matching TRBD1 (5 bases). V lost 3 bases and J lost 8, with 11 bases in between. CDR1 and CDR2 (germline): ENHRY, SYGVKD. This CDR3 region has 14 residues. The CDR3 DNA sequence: TGTGCCATCAGTGATTCCAGGGACTATTCACCCCTCCACTTT. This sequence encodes CAISDSRDYSPLHF.

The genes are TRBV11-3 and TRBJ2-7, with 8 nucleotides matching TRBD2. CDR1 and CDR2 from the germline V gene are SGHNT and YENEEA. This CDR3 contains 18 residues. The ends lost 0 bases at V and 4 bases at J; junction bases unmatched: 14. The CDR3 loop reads CASSLDTDGLAVRYEQYF. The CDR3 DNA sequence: TGTGCCAGCAGCTTAGATACTGATGGACTAGCAGTGAGGTACGAGCAGTACTTC. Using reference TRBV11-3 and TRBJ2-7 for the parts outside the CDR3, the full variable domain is EAGVVQSPRYKIIEKKQPVAFWCNPISGHNTLYWYLQNLGQGPELLIRYENEEAVDDSQLPKDRFSAERLKGVDSTLKIQPAELGDSAVYLCASSLDTDGLAVRYEQYFGPGTRLTVT.

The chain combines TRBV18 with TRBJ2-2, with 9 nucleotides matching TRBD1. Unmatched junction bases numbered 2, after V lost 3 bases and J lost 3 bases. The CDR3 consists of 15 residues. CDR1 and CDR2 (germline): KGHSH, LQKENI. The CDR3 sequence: CASSPDRGHTGELFF. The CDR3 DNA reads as TGTGCCAGCTCACCGGACAGGGGCCACACCGGGGAGCTGTTTTTT.

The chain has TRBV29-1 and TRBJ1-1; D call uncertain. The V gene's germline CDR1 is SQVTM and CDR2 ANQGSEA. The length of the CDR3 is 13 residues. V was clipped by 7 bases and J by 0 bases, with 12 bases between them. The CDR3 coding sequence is TGCAGCGCCGAAAGGCGGTTGAACACTGAAGCTTTCTTT. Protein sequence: CSAERRLNTEAFF.

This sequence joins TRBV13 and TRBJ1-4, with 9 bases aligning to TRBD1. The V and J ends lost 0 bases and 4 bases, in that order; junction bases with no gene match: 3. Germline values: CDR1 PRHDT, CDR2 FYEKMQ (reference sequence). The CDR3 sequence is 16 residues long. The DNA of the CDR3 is TGTGCCAGCAGCTTAGGCCGACAGGGGGTTAATGAAAAACTGTTTTTT. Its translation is CASSLGRQGVNEKLFF.

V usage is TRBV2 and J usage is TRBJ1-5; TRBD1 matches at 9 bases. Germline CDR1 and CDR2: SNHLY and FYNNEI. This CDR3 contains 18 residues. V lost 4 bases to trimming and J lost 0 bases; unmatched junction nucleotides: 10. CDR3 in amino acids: CASSVRDRDFYSNQPQHF. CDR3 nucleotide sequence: TGTGCCAGCAGTGTCCGGGACAGGGACTTTTATAGCAATCAGCCCCAGCATTTT.

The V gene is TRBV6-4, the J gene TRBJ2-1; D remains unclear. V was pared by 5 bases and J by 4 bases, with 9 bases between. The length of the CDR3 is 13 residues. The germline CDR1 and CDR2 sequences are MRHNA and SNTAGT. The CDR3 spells CASSPTRYNEQFF. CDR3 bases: TGTGCCAGCAGTCCGACACGGTACAATGAGCAGTTCTTC.

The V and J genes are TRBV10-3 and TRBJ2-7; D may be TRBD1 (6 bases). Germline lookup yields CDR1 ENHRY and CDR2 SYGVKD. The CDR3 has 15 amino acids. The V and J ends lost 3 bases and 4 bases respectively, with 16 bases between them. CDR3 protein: CAISESGRGKYEQYF. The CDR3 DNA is TGTGCCATCAGTGAATCGGGCAGGGGAAAGTACGAGCAGTACTTC.

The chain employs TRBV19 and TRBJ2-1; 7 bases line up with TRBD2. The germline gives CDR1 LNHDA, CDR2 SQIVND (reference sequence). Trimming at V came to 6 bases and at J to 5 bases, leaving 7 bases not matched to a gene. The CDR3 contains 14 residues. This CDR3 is CASRLAPGDNEQFF. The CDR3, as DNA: TGTGCCAGTAGACTAGCGCCGGGGGACAATGAGCAGTTCTTC.

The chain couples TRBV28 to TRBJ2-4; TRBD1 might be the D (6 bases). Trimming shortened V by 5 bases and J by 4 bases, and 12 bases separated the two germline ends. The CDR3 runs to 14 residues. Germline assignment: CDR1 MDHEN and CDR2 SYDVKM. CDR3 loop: CASSPADRKNIQYF. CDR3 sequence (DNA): TGTGCCAGCAGTCCGGCGGACAGAAAAAACATTCAGTACTTC. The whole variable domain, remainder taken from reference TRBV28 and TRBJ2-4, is DVKVTQSSRYLVKRTGEKVFLECVQDMDHENMFWYRQDPGLGLRLIYFSYDVKMKEKGDIPEGYSVSREKKERFSLILESASTNQTSMYLCASSPADRKNIQYFGAGTRLSVL.

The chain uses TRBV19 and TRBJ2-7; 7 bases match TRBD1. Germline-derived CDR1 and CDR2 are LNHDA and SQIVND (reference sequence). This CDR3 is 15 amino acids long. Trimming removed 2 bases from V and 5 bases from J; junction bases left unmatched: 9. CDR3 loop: CASSIRGDRAHEQYF. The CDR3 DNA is TGTGCCAGTAGTATACGCGGTGACAGGGCCCACGAGCAGTACTTC.